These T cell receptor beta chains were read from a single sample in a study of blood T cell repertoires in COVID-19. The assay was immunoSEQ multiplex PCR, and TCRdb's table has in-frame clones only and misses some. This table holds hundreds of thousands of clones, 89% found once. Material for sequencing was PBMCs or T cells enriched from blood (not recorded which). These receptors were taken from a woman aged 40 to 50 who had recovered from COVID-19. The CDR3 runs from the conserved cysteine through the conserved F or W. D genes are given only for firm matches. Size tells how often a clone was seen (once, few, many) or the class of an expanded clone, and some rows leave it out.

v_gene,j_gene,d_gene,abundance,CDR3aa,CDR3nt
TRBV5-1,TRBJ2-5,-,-,CASSYLIRGAAQYF,TGCGCCAGCAGCTATTTGATTCGGGGAGCGGCCCAGTACTTC
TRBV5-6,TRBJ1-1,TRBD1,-,CASSSTGRVGTEAFF,TGTGCCAGCAGCTCGACAGGGCGGGTAGGCACTGAAGCTTTCTTT
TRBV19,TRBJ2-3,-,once,CASSPDTRASDTQYF,TGTGCCAGTAGTCCCGACACGAGGGCTTCAGATACGCAGTATTTT
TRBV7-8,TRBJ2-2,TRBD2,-,CASSFNVRAGSGPGELFF,TGTGCCAGCAGCTTCAACGTCCGAGCGGGGTCGGGGCCCGGGGAGCTGTTTTTT
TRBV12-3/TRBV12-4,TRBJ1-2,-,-,CASRTGYYGYTF,TGTGCCAGCAGGACAGGTTACTATGGCTACACCTTC
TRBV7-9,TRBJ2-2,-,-,CASSLAQRTGELFF,TGTGCCAGCAGCTTAGCCCAGCGAACCGGGGAGCTGTTTTTT
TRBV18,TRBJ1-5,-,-,CASSEGEAQPQHF,TGTGCCAGCTCAGAAGGAGAGGCTCAGCCCCAGCATTTT
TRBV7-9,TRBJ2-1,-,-,CASSPQGREQFF,TGTGCCAGCAGCCCCCAGGGGCGTGAGCAGTTCTTC
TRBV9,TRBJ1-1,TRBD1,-,CASSAHRGQGNTEAFF,TGTGCCAGCAGCGCGCACAGGGGACAGGGGAACACTGAAGCTTTCTTT
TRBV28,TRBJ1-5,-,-,CASSFRQQNQPQHF,TGTGCCAGCAGTTTCCGACAGCAGAATCAGCCCCAGCATTTT
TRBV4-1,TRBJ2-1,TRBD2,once,CASREGGTSTYNEQFF,TGCGCCAGCAGGGAGGGGGGGACTAGCACCTACAATGAGCAGTTCTTC
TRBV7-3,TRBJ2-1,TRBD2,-,CASSLQGGSHNEQFF,TGTGCCAGCAGCTTACAGGGAGGGTCACACAATGAGCAGTTCTTC
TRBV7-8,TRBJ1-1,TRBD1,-,CASSLEGYRGGATEAFF,TGTGCCAGCAGCTTAGAGGGGTACAGGGGCGGGGCGACTGAAGCTTTCTTT
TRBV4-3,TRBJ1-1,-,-,CASSPDSLNTEAFF,TGCGCCAGCAGCCCGGACAGTTTGAACACTGAAGCTTTCTTT
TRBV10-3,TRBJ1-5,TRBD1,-,CATKDYRGQGLYSNQPQHF,TGTGCCACCAAAGACTACCGGGGACAGGGGCTCTATAGCAATCAGCCCCAGCATTTT
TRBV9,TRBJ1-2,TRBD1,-,CASSATGGDGYTF,TGTGCCAGCAGCGCCACAGGGGGTGATGGCTACACCTTC
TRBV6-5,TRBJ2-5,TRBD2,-,CASSSLAGGRETQYF,TGTGCCAGCAGCTCACTAGCGGGAGGACGGGAGACCCAGTACTTC
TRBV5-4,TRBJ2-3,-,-,CASSLVAEDTQYF,TGTGCCAGCAGCTTGGTGGCGGAGGATACGCAGTATTTT
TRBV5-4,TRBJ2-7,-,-,CASSFGNRDGNEQYF,TGTGCCAGCAGCTTTGGGAACAGGGACGGGAACGAGCAGTACTTC
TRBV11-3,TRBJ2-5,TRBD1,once,CASSLYGDRGRVGETQYF,TGTGCCAGCAGCTTATATGGCGACAGGGGTCGCGTCGGTGAGACCCAGTACTTC
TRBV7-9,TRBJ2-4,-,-,CASSFSPTGTKNIQYF,TGTGCCAGCAGCTTTAGCCCCACGGGAACCAAAAACATTCAGTACTTC
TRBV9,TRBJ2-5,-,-,CASSVWPQETQYF,TGTGCCAGCAGCGTATGGCCTCAAGAGACCCAGTACTTC
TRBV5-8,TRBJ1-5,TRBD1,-,CASSLRQGYSNQPQHF,TGTGCCAGCAGCTTGAGACAGGGGTATAGCAATCAGCCCCAGCATTTT
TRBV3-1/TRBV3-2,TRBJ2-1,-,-,CASSPELGGPYYNEQFF,TGTGCCAGCAGCCCCGAATTGGGAGGCCCTTATTACAATGAGCAGTTCTTC
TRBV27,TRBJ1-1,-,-,CASSLSEATEAFF,TGTGCCAGCAGTTTATCAGAAGCCACTGAAGCTTTCTTT
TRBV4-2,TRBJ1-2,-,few,CASSQDPGAIYGYTF,TGTGCCAGCAGCCAAGACCCGGGAGCTATCTATGGCTACACCTTC
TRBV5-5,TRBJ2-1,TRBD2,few,CASSFGLAGVNEQFF,TGTGCCAGCAGCTTCGGGTTAGCGGGAGTAAATGAGCAGTTCTTC
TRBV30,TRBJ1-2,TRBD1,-,CAWGAGTGHGYTF,TGTGCCTGGGGTGCCGGGACAGGGCATGGCTACACCTTC
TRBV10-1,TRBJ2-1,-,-,CASSAGLRSGNEQFF,TGCGCCAGCAGTGCAGGGCTGAGATCCGGCAATGAGCAGTTCTTC
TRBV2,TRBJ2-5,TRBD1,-,CASRGPGQQETQYF,TGTGCCAGCAGGGGCCCGGGACAGCAAGAGACCCAGTACTTC
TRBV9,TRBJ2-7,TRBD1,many,CASSAGGYEQYF,TGTGCCAGCAGCGCAGGGGGCTACGAGCAGTACTTC
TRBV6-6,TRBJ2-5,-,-,CASSYAGGRETQYF,TGTGCCAGCAGTTATGCTGGGGGCCGGGAGACCCAGTACTTC
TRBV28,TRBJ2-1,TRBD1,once,CASSYPGQTYNEQFF,TGTGCCAGCAGTTACCCGGGACAGACATACAATGAGCAGTTCTTC
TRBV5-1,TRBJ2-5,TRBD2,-,CASSRLAGGGETQYF,TGCGCCAGCAGCCGACTAGCGGGAGGGGGAGAGACCCAGTACTTC
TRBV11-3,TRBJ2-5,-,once,CASSLIRGQETQYF,TGTGCCAGCAGCTTAATCCGGGGGCAAGAGACCCAGTACTTC
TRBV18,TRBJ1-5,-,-,CASSPSDQPQHF,TGTGCCAGCTCACCAAGCGATCAGCCCCAGCATTTT
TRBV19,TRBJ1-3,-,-,CATKQEPDGNTIYF,TGTGCCACTAAACAGGAGCCCGACGGAAACACCATATATTTT
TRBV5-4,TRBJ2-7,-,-,CASSLEGYPGEQYF,TGTGCCAGCAGCTTGGAGGGCTACCCGGGGGAGCAGTACTTC
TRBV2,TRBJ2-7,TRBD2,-,CASSDGTSSILYSYEQYF,TGTGCCAGCAGTGACGGGACTAGCAGCATCTTATACTCCTACGAGCAGTACTTC
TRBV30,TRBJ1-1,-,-,CAWSGRGGEAFF,TGTGCCTGGAGTGGGAGGGGCGGTGAAGCTTTCTTT
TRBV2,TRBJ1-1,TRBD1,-,CASSVGMTGDTEAFF,TGTGCCAGCAGTGTAGGAATGACAGGGGACACTGAAGCTTTCTTT
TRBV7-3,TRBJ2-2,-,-,CASSLEGVENTGELFF,TGTGCCAGCAGCTTAGAGGGGGTGGAGAACACCGGGGAGCTGTTTTTT
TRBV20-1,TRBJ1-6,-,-,CSASFRRSYNSPLHF,TGCAGTGCTAGTTTCAGGCGCTCCTATAATTCACCCCTCCACTTT
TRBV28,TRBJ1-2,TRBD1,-,CASSFGTVYGYTF,TGTGCCAGCAGTTTCGGGACAGTCTATGGCTACACCTTC
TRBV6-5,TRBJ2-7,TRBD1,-,CASRFGTGVYEQYF,TGTGCCAGCAGATTTGGGACAGGGGTTTACGAGCAGTACTTC
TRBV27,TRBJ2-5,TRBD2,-,CASSSRSSGIQETQYF,TGTGCCAGCAGTTCCCGATCTAGCGGGATCCAAGAGACCCAGTACTTC
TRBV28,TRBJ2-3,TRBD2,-,CASSRVAGDRGTQYF,TGTGCCAGCAGTCGGGTAGCGGGGGACCGGGGTACGCAGTATTTT
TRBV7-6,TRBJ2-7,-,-,CASSHAEGGMRPRVDEQYF,TGTGCCAGCAGCCACGCGGAAGGAGGGATGCGGCCTAGGGTGGACGAGCAGTACTTC
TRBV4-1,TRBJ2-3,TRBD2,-,CASTQVAGEVTDTQYF,TGCGCCAGCACCCAAGTTGCGGGGGAGGTCACAGATACGCAGTATTTT
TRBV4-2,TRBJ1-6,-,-,CASSQDIGGREGSPLHF,TGTGCCAGCAGCCAAGATATCGGCGGCAGGGAGGGGTCACCCCTCCACTTT
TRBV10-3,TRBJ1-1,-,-,CAISDISEAFF,TGTGCCATCAGTGATATATCGGAAGCTTTCTTT
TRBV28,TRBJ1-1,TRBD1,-,CACWDRMNTEAFF,TGTGCCTGTTGGGACAGAATGAACACTGAAGCTTTCTTT